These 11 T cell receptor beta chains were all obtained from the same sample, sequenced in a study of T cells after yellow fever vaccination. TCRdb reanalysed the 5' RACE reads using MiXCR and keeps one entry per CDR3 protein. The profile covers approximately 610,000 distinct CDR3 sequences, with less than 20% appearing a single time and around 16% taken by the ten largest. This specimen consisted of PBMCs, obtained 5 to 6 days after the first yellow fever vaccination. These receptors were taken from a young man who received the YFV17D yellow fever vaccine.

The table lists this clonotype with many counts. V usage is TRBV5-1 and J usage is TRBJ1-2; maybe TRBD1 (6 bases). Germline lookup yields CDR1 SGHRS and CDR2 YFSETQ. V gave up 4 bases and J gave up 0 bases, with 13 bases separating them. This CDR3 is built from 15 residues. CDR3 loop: CASSIQGQANYGYTF. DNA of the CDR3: TGCGCCAGCAGCATCCAGGGACAAGCTAACTATGGCTACACCTTC.

DNA for the CDR3: TGTGCCAGCAGCTTAGAGACTTATTCCTCCCTCCACTTT. This translates into CASSLETYSSLHF. V gene TRBV7-6 combines with J gene TRBJ1-6, with D hard to call. The CDR3 length is 13 residues. Germline V CDR1 and CDR2: SGHVS, FNYEAQ. With 1 base removed from V and 14 bases from J, the gap between germline ends came to 12 bases.

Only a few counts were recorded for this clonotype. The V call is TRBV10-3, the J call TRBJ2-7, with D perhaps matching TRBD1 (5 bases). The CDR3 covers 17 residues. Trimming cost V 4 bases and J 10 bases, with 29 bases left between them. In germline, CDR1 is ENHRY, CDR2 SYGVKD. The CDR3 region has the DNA TGTGCCATCAGTGTCCAAAGGGGTACATCGCAACACAAAGGCCAGTACTTC. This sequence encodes CAISVQRGTSQHKGQYF.

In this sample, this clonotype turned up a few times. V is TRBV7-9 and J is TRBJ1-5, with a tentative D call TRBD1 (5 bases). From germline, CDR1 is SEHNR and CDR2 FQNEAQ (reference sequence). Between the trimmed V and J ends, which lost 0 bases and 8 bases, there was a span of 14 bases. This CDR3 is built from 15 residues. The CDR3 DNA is TGTGCCAGCAGCTTAGCGGGGACGGCGAACGAGCCCCAGCATTTT. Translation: CASSLAGTANEPQHF.

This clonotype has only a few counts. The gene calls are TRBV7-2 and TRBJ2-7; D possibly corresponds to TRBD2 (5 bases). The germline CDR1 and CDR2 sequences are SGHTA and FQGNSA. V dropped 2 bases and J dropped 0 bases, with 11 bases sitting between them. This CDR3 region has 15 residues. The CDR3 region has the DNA TGTGCCAGCAGCTTAATCGGGGTTAACTCCTACGAGCAGTACTTC. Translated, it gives CASSLIGVNSYEQYF.

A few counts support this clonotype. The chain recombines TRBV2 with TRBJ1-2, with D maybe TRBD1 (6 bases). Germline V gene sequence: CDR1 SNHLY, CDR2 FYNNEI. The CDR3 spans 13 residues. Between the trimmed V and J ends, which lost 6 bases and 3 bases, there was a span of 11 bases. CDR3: CASRTRGYYGYTF. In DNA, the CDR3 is TGTGCCAGCAGAACCAGGGGCTACTATGGCTACACCTTC.

The CDR3 nucleotides are TGTGCCAGCAGCTCTTTAGGGACAGGGGGCGGGAACACCGGGGAGCTGTTTTTT. Translating it yields CASSSLGTGGGNTGELFF. The rearrangement links TRBV11-2 to TRBJ2-2, with TRBD1 identical over 12 bases. There are 18 residues in the CDR3. J lost 1 base, V lost 4 bases, and 7 bases had no gene match. From germline, CDR1 is SGHAT and CDR2 FQNNGV.

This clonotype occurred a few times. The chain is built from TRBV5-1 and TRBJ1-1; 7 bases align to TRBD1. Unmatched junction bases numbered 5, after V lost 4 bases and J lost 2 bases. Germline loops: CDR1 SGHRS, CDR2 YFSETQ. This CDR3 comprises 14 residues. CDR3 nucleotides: TGCGCCAGCAGCCCGCAGGGGGACAACACTGAAGCTTTCTTT. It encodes CASSPQGDNTEAFF.

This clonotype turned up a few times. Here the CDR3 reads CASSLGGGNSGTDTQYF. The CDR3 nucleotides read TGTGCCAGCAGCTTAGGCGGGGGGAACTCCGGTACAGATACGCAGTATTTT. The chain joins TRBV5-4 to TRBJ2-3; 8 bases align to TRBD2. Germline loops: CDR1 SGHNT, CDR2 YYREEE (reference sequence). The trim removed 2 bases at V and 3 bases at J, leaving 11 bases unmatched. The CDR3 has 17 amino acids.

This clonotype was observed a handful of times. CDR3 region: CASSPGAILDGEPQHF. In DNA, the CDR3 is TGCGCCAGCAGCCCCGGCGCCATATTGGATGGGGAGCCCCAGCATTTT. The chain joins TRBV5-1 to TRBJ1-5, with D uncertain. This CDR3 is built from 16 residues. The germline CDR1 and CDR2 sequences are SGHRS and YFSETQ. V was cut by 4 bases and J by 8 bases, with 22 bases left in between.

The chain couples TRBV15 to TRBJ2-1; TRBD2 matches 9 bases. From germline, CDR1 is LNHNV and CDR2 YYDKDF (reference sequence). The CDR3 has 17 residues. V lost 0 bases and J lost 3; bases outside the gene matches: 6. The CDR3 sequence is CATSRDPSGVLYNEQFF. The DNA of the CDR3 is TGTGCCACCAGCAGAGACCCTAGCGGGGTTCTCTACAATGAGCAGTTCTTC.